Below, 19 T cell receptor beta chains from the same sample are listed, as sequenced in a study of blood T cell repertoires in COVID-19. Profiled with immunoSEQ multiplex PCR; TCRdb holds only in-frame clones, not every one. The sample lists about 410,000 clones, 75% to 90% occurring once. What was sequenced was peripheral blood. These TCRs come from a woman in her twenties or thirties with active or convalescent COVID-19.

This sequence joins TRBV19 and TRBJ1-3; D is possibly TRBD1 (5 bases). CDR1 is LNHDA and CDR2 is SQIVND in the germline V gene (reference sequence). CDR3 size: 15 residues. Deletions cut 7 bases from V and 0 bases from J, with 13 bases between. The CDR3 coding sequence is TGTGCCAGTACCTTTCAGGGTTCCTCTGGAAACACCATATATTTT. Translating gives CASTFQGSSGNTIYF. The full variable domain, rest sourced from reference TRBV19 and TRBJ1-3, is DGGITQSPKYLFRKEGQNVTLSCEQNLNHDAMYWYRQDPGQGLRLIYYSQIVNDFQKGDIAEGYSVSREKKESFPLTVTSAQKNPTAFYLCASTFQGSSGNTIYFGEGSWLTVV.

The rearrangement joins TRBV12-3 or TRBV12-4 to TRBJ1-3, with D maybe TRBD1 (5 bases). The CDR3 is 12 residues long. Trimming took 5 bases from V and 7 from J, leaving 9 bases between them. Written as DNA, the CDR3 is TGTGCCAGCAGTCCTCAGGGTAACACCATATATTTT. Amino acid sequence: CASSPQGNTIYF.

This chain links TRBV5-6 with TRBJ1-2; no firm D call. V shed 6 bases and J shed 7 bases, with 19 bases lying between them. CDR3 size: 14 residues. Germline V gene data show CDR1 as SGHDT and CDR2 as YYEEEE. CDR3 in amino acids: CASTVKPEALGYTF. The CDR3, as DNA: TGTGCCAGCACCGTTAAACCGGAGGCCCTTGGCTACACCTTC.

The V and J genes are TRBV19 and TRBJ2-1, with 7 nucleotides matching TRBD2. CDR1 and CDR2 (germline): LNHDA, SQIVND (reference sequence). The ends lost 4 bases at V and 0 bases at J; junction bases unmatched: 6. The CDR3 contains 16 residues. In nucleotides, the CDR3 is TGTGCCAGTAGTAGGGGGGGACGCATCTCCTACAATGAGCAGTTCTTC. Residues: CASSRGGRISYNEQFF.

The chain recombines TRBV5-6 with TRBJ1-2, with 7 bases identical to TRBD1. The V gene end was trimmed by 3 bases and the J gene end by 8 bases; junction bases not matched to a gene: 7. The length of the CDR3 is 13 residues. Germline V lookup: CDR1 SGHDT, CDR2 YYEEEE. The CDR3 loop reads CASSSTGEGGYTF. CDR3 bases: TGTGCCAGCAGCTCTACAGGGGAAGGAGGCTACACCTTC. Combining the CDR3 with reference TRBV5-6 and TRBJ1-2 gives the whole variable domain DAGVTQSPTHLIKTRGQQVTLRCSPKSGHDTVSWYQQALGQGPQFIFQYYEEEERQRGNFPDRFSGHQFPNYSSELNVNALLLGDSALYLCASSSTGEGGYTFGSGTRLTVV.

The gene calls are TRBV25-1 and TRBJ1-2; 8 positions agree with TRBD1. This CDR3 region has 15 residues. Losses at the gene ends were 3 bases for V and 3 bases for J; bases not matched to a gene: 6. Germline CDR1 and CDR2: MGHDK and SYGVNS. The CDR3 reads CASSDSTGVYYGYTF. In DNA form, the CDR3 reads TGTGCCAGCAGTGATTCGACAGGGGTTTACTATGGCTACACCTTC.

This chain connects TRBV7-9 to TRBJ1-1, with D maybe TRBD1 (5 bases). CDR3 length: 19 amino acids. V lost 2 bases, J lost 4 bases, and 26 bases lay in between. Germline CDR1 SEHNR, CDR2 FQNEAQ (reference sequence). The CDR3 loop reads CASSLRDFFQIQASTEAFF. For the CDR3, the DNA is TGTGCCAGCAGCTTACGGGACTTTTTCCAAATTCAGGCGAGCACTGAAGCTTTCTTT.

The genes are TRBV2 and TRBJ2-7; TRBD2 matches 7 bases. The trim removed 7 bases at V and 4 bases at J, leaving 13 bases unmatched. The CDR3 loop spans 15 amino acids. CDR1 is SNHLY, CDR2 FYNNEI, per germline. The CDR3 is CASNLFGLDYYEQYF. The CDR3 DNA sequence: TGTGCCAGCAACTTGTTTGGACTAGACTATTACGAGCAGTACTTC.

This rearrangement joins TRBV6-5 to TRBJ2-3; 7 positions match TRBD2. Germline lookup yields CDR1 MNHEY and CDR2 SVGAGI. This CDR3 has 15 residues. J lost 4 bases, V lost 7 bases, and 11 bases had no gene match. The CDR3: CASTWRGMSADTQYF. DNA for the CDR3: TGTGCCAGCACCTGGCGGGGGATGAGCGCAGATACGCAGTATTTT.

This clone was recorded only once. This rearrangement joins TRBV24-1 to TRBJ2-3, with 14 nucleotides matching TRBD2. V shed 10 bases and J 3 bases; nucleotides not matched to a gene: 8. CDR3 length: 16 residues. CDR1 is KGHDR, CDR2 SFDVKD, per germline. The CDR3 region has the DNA TGTGCCACTTCCGGGACTAGCGGGAGAGGGACAGATACGCAGTATTTT. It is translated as CATSGTSGRGTDTQYF.

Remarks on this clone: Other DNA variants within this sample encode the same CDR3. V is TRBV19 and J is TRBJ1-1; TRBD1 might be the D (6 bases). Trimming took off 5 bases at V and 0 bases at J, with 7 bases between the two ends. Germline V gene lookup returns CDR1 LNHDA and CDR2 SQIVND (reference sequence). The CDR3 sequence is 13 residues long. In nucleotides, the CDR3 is TGTGCCAGTAGTCCAGGGGTGAACACTGAAGCTTTCTTT. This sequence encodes CASSPGVNTEAFF.

The CDR3 loop is CASSRGWGGTEAFF. CDR3 bases: TGCGCCAGCAGCCGGGGGTGGGGAGGTACTGAAGCTTTCTTT. The chain has TRBV5-1 and TRBJ1-1; the D gene is possibly TRBD1 (5 bases). Trimming removed 4 bases at V and 5 bases at J, with 15 bases between. The CDR3 runs to 14 residues. Germline loops: CDR1 SGHRS, CDR2 YFSETQ.

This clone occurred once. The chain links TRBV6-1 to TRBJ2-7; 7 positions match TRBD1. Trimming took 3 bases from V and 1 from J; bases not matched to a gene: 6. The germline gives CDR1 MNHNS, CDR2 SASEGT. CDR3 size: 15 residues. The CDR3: CASSDPGTVSYEQYF. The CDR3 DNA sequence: TGTGCCAGCAGTGATCCCGGGACAGTTTCCTACGAGCAGTACTTC.

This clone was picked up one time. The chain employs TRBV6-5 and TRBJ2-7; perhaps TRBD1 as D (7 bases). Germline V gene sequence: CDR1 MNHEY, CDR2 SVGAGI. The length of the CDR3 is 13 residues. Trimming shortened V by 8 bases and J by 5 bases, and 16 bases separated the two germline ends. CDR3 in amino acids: CASRNRGGNEQYF. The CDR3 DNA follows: TGTGCCAGCCGCAACAGGGGAGGTAACGAGCAGTACTTC.

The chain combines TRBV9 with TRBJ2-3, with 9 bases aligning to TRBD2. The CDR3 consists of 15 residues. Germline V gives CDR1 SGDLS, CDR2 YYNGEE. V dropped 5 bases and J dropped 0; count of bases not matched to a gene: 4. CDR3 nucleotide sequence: TGTGCCAGCAGGACGACTAGCGGAAGCACAGATACGCAGTATTTT. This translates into CASRTTSGSTDTQYF.

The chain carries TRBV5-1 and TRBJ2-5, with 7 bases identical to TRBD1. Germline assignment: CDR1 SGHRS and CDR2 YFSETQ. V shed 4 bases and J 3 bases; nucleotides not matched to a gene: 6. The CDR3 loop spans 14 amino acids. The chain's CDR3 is CASSIGTVKETQYF. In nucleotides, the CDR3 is TGCGCCAGCAGCATTGGGACAGTCAAAGAGACCCAGTACTTC.

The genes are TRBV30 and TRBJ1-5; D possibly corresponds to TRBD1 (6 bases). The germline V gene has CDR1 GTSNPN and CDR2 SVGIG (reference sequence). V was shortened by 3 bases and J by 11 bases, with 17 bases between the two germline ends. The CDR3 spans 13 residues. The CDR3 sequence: CAWSPQGKSTQHF. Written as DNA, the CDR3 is TGTGCCTGGAGCCCGCAGGGGAAGTCGACCCAGCATTTT.

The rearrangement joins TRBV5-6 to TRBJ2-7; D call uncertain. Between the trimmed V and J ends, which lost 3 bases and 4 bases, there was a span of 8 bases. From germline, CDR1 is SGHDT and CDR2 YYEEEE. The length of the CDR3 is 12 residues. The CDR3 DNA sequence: TGTGCCAGCAGCTCAAACGGGTACGAGCAGTACTTC. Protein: CASSSNGYEQYF.

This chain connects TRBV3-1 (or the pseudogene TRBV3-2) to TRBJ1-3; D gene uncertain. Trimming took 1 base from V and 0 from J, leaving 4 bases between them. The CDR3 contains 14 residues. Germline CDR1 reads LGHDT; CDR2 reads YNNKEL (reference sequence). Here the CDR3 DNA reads TGTGCCAGCAGCCAAGGAGTCTCTGGAAACACCATATATTTT. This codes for CASSQGVSGNTIYF.